This is a list of T cell receptor beta chains from one sample in a study of blood T cell repertoires in COVID-19. Libraries were prepared by immunoSEQ multiplex PCR; TCRdb keeps only in-frame clonotypes and omits some of them. The sample includes 250,000 to 350,000 clones, nearly 90% of them seen just once. Sequences were obtained from PBMCs or T cells enriched from blood (not recorded which). These TCRs come from a woman younger than 30 with acute COVID-19. CDR3s include the opening cysteine and the closing phenylalanine or tryptophan.

V: TRBV6-6
J: TRBJ2-3
CDR3: CASSSLGAPSTDTQYF

V: TRBV30
J: TRBJ2-7
CDR3: CAWNKQGATYEQYF

V: TRBV21-1
J: TRBJ2-1
CDR3: CASSNPLSGSPYNEQFF

V: TRBV5-1
J: TRBJ2-7
CDR3: CASSPLAQRGLDEQYF

V: TRBV19
J: TRBJ2-1
CDR3: CASTPTGGSYNEQFF

V: TRBV24-1
J: TRBJ2-3
CDR3: CATSDLGAETDTQYF

V: TRBV6-1
J: TRBJ2-3
CDR3: CASSDGLGAGVREWTDTQYF

V: TRBV5-1
J: TRBJ2-5
CDR3: CASSWGTTQETQYF

V: TRBV19
J: TRBJ2-1
CDR3: CASSGMPGQVSYNEQFF

V: TRBV27
J: TRBJ1-1
CDR3: CASIPDRANTEAFF

V: TRBV4-1
J: TRBJ1-2
CDR3: CASSREAYGYTF

V: TRBV19
J: TRBJ1-3
CDR3: CASSIETGRSTIYF

V: TRBV5-1
J: TRBJ1-6
CDR3: CASSLRLGSGGIYNSPLHF

V: TRBV10-1
J: TRBJ2-3
CDR3: CASSDAGSTDTQYF

V: TRBV24-1
J: TRBJ2-1
CDR3: CATGEGGFSYNEQFF

V: TRBV11-2
J: TRBJ2-3
CDR3: CASSLFELAHGDTQYF

V: TRBV29-1
J: TRBJ2-7
CDR3: CSVEAGGGDYEQYF

V: TRBV10-3
J: TRBJ1-2
CDR3: CAISDRTGFNYGYTF

V: TRBV6-5
J: TRBJ2-1
CDR3: CASSYGTSNYNEQFF

V: TRBV29-1
J: TRBJ1-1
CDR3: CSVQTRDREEAFF

V: TRBV2
J: TRBJ2-2
CDR3: CASIRQGTNTGELFF

V: TRBV6-5
J: TRBJ2-1
CDR3: CASSSWERAHYNEQFF

V: TRBV9
J: TRBJ1-2
CDR3: CASSPGQGPNYGYTF

V: TRBV9
J: TRBJ2-1
CDR3: CASSVALSHEQFF

V: TRBV5-6
J: TRBJ2-3
CDR3: CASSLGLAITDTQYF

V: TRBV11-2
J: TRBJ2-7
CDR3: CASSPTVAYEQYF

V: TRBV15
J: TRBJ1-4
CDR3: CATSRGPLEKLFF

V: TRBV28
J: TRBJ1-1
CDR3: CASSFSTEAFF

V: TRBV19
J: TRBJ2-3
CDR3: CASSHSGRPPDTQYF

V: TRBV14
J: TRBJ1-5
CDR3: CASSHGQGADQPQHF

V: TRBV19
J: TRBJ2-7
CDR3: CASSPELAGKTYEQYF

V: TRBV7-3
J: TRBJ1-1
CDR3: CASSEGSTEAFF

V: TRBV28
J: TRBJ2-3
CDR3: CASSLRRRSTDTQYF

V: TRBV7-9
J: TRBJ1-3
CDR3: CASSITGGGGNTIYF